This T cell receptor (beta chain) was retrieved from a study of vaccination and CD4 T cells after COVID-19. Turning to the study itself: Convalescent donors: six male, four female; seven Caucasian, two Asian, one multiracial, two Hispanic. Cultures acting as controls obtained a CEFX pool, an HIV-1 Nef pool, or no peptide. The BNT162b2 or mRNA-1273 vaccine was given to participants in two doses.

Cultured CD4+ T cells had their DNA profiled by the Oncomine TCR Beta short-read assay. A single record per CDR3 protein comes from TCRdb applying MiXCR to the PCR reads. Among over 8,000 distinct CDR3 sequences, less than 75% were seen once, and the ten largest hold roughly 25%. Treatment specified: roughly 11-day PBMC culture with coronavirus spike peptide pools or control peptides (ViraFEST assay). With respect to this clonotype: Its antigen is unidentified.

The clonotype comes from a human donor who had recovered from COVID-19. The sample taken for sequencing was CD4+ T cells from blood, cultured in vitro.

The CDR3 is CSARRSHNYGYTF. The CDR3 nucleotides are TGCAGTGCTAGGAGGTCCCATAACTATGGCTACACCTTC. The V and J genes are TRBV20-1 and TRBJ1-2; D gene uncertain. CDR3 size: 13 residues. Germline V gene lookup returns CDR1 DFQATT and CDR2 SNEGSKA (reference sequence). V lost 3 bases and J lost 1, with 9 bases in between.